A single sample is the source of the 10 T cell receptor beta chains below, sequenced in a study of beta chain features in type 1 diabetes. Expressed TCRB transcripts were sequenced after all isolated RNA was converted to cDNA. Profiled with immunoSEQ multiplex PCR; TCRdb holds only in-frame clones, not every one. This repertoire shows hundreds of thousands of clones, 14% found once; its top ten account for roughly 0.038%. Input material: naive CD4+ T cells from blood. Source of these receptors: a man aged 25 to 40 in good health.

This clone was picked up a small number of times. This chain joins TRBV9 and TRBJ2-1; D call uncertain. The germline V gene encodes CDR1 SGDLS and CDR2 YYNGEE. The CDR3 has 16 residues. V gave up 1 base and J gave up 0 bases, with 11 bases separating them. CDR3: CASSVIDIVSYNEQFF. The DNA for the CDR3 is TGTGCCAGCAGCGTAATCGACATTGTCTCCTACAATGAGCAGTTCTTC. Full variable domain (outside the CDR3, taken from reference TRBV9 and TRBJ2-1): DSGVTQTPKHLITATGQRVTLRCSPRSGDLSVYWYQQSLDQGLQFLIQYYNGEERAKGNILERFSAQQFPDLHSELNLSSLELGDSALYFCASSVIDIVSYNEQFFGPGTRLTVL.

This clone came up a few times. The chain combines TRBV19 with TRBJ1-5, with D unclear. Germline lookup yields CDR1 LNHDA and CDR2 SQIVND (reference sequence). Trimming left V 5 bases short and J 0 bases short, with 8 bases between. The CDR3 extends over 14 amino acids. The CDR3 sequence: CASSLQYSNQPQHF. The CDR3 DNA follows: TGTGCCAGTAGTCTCCAGTATAGCAATCAGCCCCAGCATTTT.

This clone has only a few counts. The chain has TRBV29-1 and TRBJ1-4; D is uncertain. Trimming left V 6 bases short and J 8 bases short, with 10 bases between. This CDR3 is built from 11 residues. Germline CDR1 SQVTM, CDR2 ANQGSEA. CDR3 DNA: TGCAGCGTATCATCCGGGGAAAAACTGTTTTTT. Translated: CSVSSGEKLFF.

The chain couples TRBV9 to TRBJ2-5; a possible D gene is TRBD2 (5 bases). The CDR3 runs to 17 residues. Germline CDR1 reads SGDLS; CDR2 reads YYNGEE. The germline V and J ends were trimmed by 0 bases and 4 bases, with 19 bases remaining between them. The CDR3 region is CASSVGLRVSGRETQYF. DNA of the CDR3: TGTGCCAGCAGCGTAGGATTGAGGGTATCGGGCAGAGAGACCCAGTACTTC.

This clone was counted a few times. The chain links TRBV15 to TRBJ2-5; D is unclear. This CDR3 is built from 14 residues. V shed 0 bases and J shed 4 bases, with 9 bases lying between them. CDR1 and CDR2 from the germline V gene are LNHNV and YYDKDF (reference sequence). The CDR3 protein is CATSRDRPPETQYF. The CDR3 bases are TGTGCCACCAGCAGAGATCGACCCCCAGAGACCCAGTACTTC.

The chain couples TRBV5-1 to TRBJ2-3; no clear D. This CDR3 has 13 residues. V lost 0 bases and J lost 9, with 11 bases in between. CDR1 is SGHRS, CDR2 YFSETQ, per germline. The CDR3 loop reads CASSLAGDGTQYF. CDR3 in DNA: TGCGCCAGCAGCTTGGCCGGCGATGGGACGCAGTATTTT.

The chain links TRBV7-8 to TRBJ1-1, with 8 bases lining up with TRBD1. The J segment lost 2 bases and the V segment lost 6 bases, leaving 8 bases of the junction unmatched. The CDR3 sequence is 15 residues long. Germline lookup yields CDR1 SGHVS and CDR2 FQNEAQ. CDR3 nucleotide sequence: TGTGCCAGCAGTGTAGGGTCAGGGGGCAACACTGAAGCTTTCTTT. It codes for CASSVGSGGNTEAFF.

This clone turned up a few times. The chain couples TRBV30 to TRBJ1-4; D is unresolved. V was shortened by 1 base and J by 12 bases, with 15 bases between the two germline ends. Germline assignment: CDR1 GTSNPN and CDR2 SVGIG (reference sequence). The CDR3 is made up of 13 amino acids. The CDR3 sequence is CAWSGTVDVQLFF. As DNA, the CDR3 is TGTGCCTGGAGTGGAACCGTCGATGTCCAACTGTTTTTT.

In DNA form, the CDR3 reads TGTGCCAGCAGTTCCCGACTCGGAGAGACCCAGTACTTC. Translation gives CASSSRLGETQYF. The chain links TRBV7-9 to TRBJ2-5; the D is unclear. Trimming stripped 6 bases from V and 4 bases from J, with 12 bases between. The germline V gene encodes CDR1 SEHNR and CDR2 FQNEAQ (reference sequence). The CDR3 totals 13 residues.

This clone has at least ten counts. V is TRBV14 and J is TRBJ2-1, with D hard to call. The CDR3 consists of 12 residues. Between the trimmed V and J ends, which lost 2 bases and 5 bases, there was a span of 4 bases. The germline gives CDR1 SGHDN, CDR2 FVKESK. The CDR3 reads CASSQWNNEQFF. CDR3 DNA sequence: TGTGCCAGCAGCCAATGGAACAATGAGCAGTTCTTC.